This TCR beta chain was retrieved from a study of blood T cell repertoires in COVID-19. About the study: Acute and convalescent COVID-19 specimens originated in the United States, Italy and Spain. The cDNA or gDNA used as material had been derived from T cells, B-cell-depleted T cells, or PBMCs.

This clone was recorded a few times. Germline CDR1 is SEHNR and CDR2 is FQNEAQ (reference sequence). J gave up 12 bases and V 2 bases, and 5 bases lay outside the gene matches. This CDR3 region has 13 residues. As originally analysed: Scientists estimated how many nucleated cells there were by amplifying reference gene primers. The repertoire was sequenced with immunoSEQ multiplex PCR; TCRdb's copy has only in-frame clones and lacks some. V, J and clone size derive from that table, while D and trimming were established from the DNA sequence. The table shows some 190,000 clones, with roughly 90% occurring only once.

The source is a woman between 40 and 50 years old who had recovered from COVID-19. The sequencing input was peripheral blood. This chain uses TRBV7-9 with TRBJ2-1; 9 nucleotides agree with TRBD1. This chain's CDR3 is CASSLKPGQGQFF. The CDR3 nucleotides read TGTGCCAGCAGCTTAAAACCGGGACAGGGGCAGTTCTTC. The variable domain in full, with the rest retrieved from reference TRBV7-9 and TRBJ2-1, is DTGVSQNPRHKITKRGQNVTFRCDPISEHNRLYWYRQTLGQGPEFLTYFQNEAQLEKSRLLSDRFSAERPKGSFSTLEIQRTEQGDSAMYLCASSLKPGQGQFFGPGTRLTVL.